The clone carrying this T cell receptor (beta chain) appeared a few times. In germline, CDR1 is MGHRA, CDR2 YSYEKL. The CDR3 is 15 residues long. The ends lost 1 base at V and 2 bases at J; junction bases unmatched: 2. This record belongs to a study of cytotoxic CD8 clonotypes in ibrutinib-treated CLL. Clones were read by immunoSEQ multiplex PCR, and TCRdb kept only the in-frame ones, dropping some. The data hold fewer than 400,000 clones, with 67% observed a single time. The V and J genes are TRBV4-1 and TRBJ2-7; the match to TRBD2 covers 10 bases. The starting material was PBMCs, obtained after 36 months of ibrutinib treatment. The clonotype originates from a human donor with chronic lymphocytic leukemia. CDR3 amino acids: CASSQVAGGPYEQYF. The CDR3 DNA sequence: TGCGCCAGCAGCCAAGTAGCGGGAGGTCCCTACGAGCAGTACTTC.